The sequence of this T cell receptor (beta chain) was determined in a study of T cells after yellow fever vaccination. Findings of the study overall: Once the booster was given, most primary-vaccination clones reappeared, at more than 95% for CD4 and over 70% for CD8.

From germline, CDR1 is WSHSY and CDR2 SAAADI. The germline V and J ends were trimmed by 3 bases and 2 bases, with 11 bases remaining between them. CDR3 length: 16 amino acids. For this clonotype: The antigen is not known.

Using its own MiXCR run on the 5' RACE reads, TCRdb lists one record per CDR3 protein. The data hold hundreds of thousands of distinct CDR3 sequences, with more than 9% observed a single time. This chain uses TRBV10-2 with TRBJ2-6; D is perhaps TRBD2 (5 bases). The sequence came from a man aged 25-45 years who received the YFV17D yellow fever vaccine. This specimen consisted of PBMCs, obtained on the day of the yellow fever booster vaccination. In DNA, the CDR3 is TGCGCCAGCAGTGATCGGGATTCCACTGGGGCCAACGTCCTGACTTTC. As protein: CASSDRDSTGANVLTF.